This T cell receptor (beta chain) was sequenced for a study of shared clonotypes between healthy human individuals. General study points: Naive CD4 clonotypes were shared across a handful of donors at 4.5% to 6%. Limited genetic and exposure-history diversity came from having few donors.

The CDR3 has 15 amino acids. Per germline, CDR1 MRHNA and CDR2 SNTAGT. With 0 bases removed from V and 5 bases from J, the gap between germline ends came to 8 bases. Data came from immunoSEQ multiplex PCR; TCRdb stores just in-frame clones and leaves some out. The sample lists roughly 2.5 million clones; about 92% were seen once. Comments on this clone: Antigen: not known.

What was sequenced was naive CD4+ T cells sorted from blood. This sample's subset: CD45RA+ positively selected. This sequence was found in a man younger than 35 in good health. The chain links TRBV6-4 to TRBJ1-6; D gene unclear. As DNA, the CDR3 is TGTGCCAGCAGTGACTCTCCGGGGAATAATTCACCCCTCCACTTT. It codes for CASSDSPGNNSPLHF.